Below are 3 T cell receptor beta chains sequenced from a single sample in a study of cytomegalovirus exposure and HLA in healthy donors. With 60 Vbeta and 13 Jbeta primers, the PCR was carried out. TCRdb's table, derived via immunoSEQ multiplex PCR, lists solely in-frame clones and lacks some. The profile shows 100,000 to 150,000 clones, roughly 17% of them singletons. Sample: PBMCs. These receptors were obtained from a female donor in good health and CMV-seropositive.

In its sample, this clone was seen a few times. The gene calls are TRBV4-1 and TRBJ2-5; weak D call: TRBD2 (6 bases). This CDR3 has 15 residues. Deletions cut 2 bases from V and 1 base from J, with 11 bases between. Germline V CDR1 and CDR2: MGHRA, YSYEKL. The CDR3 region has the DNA TGCGCCAGCAGCCAATTAATACTAGCCCAAGAGACCCAGTACTTC. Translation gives CASSQLILAQETQYF.

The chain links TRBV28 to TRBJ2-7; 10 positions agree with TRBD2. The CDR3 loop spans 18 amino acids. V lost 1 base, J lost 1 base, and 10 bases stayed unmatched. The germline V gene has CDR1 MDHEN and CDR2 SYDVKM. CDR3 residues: CASSLYLRLAGPSYEQYF. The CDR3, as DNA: TGTGCCAGCAGTTTATACCTTCGACTAGCGGGTCCTTCCTACGAGCAGTACTTC. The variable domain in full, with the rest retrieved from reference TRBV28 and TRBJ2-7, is DVKVTQSSRYLVKRTGEKVFLECVQDMDHENMFWYRQDPGLGLRLIYFSYDVKMKEKGDIPEGYSVSREKKERFSLILESASTNQTSMYLCASSLYLRLAGPSYEQYFGPGTRLTVT.

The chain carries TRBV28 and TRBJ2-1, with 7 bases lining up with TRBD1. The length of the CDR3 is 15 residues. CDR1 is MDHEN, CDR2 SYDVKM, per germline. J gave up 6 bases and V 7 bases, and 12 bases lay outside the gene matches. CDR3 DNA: TGTGCCAGCAACCAAAGGGGGCTAACCGTCAATGAGCAGTTCTTC. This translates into CASNQRGLTVNEQFF.